The present T cell receptor (beta chain) was sequenced within a study of patients and donors after allogeneic stem cell transplantation. From germline, CDR1 is LGHNA and CDR2 YNFKEQ. This CDR3 is 17 amino acids long. V lost 4 bases, J lost 2 bases, and 7 bases stayed unmatched. TCRdb re-derived calls from the RT-PCR reads in MiXCR, one entry per CDR3 protein. Found here are about 410,000 distinct CDR3 sequences, 16% of them singletons; the top ten hold about 7%. The specimen was blood, either unsorted or a sorted T cell fraction (not recorded which). This chain links TRBV4-2 with TRBJ2-3, with TRBD2 identical over 12 bases. The source of this sequence is a human donor who was either an allogeneic HSCT recipient or a stem cell or donor lymphocyte infusion donor (not recorded which). It is not recorded whose cells these are; they may come from a transplant donor. The DNA for the CDR3 is TGTGCCAGCAGCCCGGTCCTAGCGGGGGGGCTCACAGATACGCAGTATTTT. This sequence encodes CASSPVLAGGLTDTQYF.